This TCR beta chain stems from a study of shared clonotypes between healthy human individuals. Overall study findings and caveats: Read depth was anticipated to influence clonotype sharing among donors. Between several donors, naive CD4 clonotypes were shared at a level of about 5%.

TCRdb's table, derived via immunoSEQ multiplex PCR, lists solely in-frame clones and lacks some. The top ten clones hold 0.25% to 0.35% of a sample with around 370,000 clones, 90% to 97% of them seen once. The CDR3 is 13 amino acids. Germline CDR1 is LGHNA and CDR2 is YNFKEQ. V lost 2 bases and J 4 bases, leaving 9 bases between the germline ends. To note about this clone: Its antigen is currently unknown.

The receptor's source is a man in his thirties or forties in good health. J is TRBJ2-7 and V is TRBV4-2, with D unclear. Source material: memory CD8+ T cells sorted from blood. Subset: CD45RO+ cells pooled with CCR7-negative TemRA cells. The CDR3 loop reads CASSQYYAYEQYF. Here the CDR3 DNA reads TGTGCCAGCAGCCAATATTACGCTTACGAGCAGTACTTC.